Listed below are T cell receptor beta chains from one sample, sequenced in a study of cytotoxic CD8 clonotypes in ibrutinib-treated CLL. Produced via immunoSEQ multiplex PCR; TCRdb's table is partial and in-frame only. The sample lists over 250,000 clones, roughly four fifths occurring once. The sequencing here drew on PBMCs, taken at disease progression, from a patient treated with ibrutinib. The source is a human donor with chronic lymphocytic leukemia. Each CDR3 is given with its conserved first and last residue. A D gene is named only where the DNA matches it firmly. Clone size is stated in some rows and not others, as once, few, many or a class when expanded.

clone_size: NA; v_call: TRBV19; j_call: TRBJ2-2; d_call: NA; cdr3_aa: CASNQGRGGELFF; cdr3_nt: TGTGCCAGTAACCAGGGAAGGGGCGGGGAGCTGTTTTTT
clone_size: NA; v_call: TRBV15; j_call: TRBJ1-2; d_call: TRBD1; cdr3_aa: CATSRDGTDGYTF; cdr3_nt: TGTGCCACCAGCAGAGATGGGACAGATGGCTACACCTTC
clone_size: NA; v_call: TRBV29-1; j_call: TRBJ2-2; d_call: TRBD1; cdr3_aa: CSVKGDRTNTGELFF; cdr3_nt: TGCAGCGTTAAGGGGGACAGGACGAACACCGGGGAGCTGTTTTTT
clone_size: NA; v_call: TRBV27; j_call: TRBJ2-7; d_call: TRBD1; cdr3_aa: CASRSLDRGGEQYF; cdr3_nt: TGTGCCAGCAGATCGCTGGACAGGGGAGGCGAGCAGTACTTC
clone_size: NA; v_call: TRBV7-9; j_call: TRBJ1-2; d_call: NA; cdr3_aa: CAADSFYGYTF; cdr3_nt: TGTGCCGCCGACAGTTTTTATGGCTACACCTTC
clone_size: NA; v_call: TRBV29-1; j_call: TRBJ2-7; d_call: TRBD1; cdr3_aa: CSVEVQGAYEQYF; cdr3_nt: TGCAGCGTTGAGGTACAGGGGGCGTACGAGCAGTACTTC
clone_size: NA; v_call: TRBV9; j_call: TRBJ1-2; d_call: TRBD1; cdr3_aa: CASSRTGTGEDYGYTF; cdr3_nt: TGTGCCAGCAGCAGAACCGGGACAGGGGAGGACTATGGCTACACCTTC
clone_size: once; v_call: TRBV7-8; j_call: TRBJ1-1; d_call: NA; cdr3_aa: CASSLTVNTEAFF; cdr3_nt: TGTGCCAGCAGCTTAACTGTGAACACTGAAGCTTTCTTT
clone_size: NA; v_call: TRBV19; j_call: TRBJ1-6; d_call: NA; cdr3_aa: CASTPREGRNSPLHF; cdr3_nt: TGTGCCAGTACCCCAAGGGAGGGCCGAAACTCACCCCTCCACTTT
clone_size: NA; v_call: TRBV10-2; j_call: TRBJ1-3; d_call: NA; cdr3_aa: CASSGPEGSGNTIYF; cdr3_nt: TGCGCCAGCAGTGGTCCGGAGGGTTCTGGAAACACCATATATTTT
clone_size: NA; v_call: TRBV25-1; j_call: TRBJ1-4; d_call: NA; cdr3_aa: CASSEWGLGEKLFF; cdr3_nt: TGTGCCAGCAGTGAATGGGGCCTAGGGGAAAAACTGTTTTTT
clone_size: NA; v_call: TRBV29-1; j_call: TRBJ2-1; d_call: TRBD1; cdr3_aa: CSVGKGTGSYNEQFF; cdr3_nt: TGCAGCGTTGGTAAGGGGACAGGGTCCTACAATGAGCAGTTCTTC
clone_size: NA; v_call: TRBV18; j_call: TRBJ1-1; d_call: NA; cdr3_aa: CASSPPSRRDTEAFF; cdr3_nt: TGTGCCAGCTCACCACCGAGCAGGAGGGACACTGAAGCTTTCTTT
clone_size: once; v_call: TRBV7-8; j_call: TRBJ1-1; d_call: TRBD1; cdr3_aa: CASSYKAGQGADTEAFF; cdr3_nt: TGTGCCAGCAGCTATAAAGCGGGACAGGGGGCGGACACTGAAGCTTTCTTT
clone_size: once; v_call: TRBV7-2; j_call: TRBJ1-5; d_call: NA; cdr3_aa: CASSSQRNQPQHF; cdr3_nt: TGTGCCAGCAGCTCACAGCGAAATCAGCCCCAGCATTTT
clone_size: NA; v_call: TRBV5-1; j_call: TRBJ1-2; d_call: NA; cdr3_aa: CASSWNSVTDYGYTF; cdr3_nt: TGCGCCAGCAGCTGGAATTCTGTGACCGACTATGGCTACACCTTC
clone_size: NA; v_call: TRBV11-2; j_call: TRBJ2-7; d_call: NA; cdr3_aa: CASTRGSPYEQYF; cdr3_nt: TGTGCCAGCACCCGGGGCAGCCCCTACGAGCAGTACTTC
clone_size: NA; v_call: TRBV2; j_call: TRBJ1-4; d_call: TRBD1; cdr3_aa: CASSEEQGAGEKLFF; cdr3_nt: TGTGCCAGCAGTGAAGAACAGGGGGCGGGTGAAAAACTGTTTTTT
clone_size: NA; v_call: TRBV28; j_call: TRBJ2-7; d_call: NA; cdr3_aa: CASSLSGSGYEQYF; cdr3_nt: TGTGCCAGCAGTTTATCCGGGAGTGGGTACGAGCAGTACTTC
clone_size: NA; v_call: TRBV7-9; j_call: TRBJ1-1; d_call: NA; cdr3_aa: CASTFGVYTEAFF; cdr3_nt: TGTGCCAGCACCTTTGGTGTGTACACTGAAGCTTTCTTT
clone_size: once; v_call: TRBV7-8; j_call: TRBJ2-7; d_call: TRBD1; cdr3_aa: CASSSRRKGGVEVHYEQYF; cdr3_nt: TGTGCCAGCAGCTCCAGGAGAAAAGGGGGCGTCGAGGTTCATTACGAGCAGTACTTC
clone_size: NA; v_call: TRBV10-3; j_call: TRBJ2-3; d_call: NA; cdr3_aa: CAIRTGQSSDTQYF; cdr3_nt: TGTGCCATCAGAACCGGACAGTCTTCAGATACGCAGTATTTT
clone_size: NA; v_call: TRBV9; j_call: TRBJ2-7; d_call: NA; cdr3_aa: CASSPGGAYEQYF; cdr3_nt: TGTGCCAGCAGCCCGGGCGGCGCATACGAGCAGTACTTC
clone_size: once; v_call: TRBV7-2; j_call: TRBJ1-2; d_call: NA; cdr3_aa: CASSYLDGYTF; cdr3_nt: TGTGCCAGCAGCTACCTGGATGGCTACACCTTC
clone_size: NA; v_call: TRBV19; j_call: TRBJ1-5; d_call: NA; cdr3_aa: CASAEIGNQPQHF; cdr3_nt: TGTGCCAGTGCAGAAATCGGTAATCAGCCCCAGCATTTT
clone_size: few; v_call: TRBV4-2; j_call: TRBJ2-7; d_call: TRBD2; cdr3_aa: CASSQVVQRGSYEQYF; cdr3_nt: TGTGCCAGCAGCCAAGTGGTCCAGCGGGGATCCTACGAGCAGTACTTC
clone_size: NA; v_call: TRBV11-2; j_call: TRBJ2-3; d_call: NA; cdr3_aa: CASSAPAAVGTYTQYF; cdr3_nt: TGTGCCAGCAGCGCGCCCGCGGCGGTTGGCACATATACGCAGTATTTT
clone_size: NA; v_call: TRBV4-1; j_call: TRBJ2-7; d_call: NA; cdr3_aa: CASSQVSDSFYEQYF; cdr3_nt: TGCGCCAGCAGCCAAGTATCGGACAGCTTTTACGAGCAGTACTTC
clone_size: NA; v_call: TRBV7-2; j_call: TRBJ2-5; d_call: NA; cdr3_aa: CASSLAGEGTQYF; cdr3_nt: TGTGCCAGCAGCTTAGCAGGGGAAGGGACCCAGTACTTC
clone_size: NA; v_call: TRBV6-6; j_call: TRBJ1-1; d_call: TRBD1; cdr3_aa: CASTGTAYGNTEAFF; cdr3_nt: TGTGCCAGCACGGGGACAGCGTACGGTAACACTGAAGCTTTCTTT
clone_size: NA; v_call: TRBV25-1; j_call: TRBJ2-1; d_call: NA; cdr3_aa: CASSELGSSYNEQFF; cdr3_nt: TGTGCCAGCAGTGAATTAGGGAGCTCCTACAATGAGCAGTTCTTC
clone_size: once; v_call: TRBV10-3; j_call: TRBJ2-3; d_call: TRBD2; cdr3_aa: CAIKAGGLATDTQYF; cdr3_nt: TGTGCCATCAAGGCAGGCGGACTAGCGACAGATACGCAGTATTTT
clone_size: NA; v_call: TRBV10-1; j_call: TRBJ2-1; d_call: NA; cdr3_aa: CASSASYSYNEQFF; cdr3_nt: TGCGCCAGCAGTGCTAGCTACTCCTACAATGAGCAGTTCTTC
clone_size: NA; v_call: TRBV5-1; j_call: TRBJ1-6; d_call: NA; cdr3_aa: CASSLHDVYNSPLHF; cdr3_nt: TGCGCCAGCAGCTTGCATGATGTCTATAATTCACCCCTCCACTTT
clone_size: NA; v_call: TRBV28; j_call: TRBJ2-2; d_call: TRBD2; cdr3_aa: CASSWVLAGEGGELFF; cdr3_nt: TGTGCCAGCAGTTGGGTCCTAGCGGGAGAAGGGGGGGAGCTGTTTTTT
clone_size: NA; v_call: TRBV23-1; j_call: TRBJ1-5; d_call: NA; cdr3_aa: CASSPRIQNQPQHF; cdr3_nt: TGCGCCAGCAGTCCTCGAATTCAGAATCAGCCCCAGCATTTT
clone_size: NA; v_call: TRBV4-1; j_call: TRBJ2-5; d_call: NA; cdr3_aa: CASSQGRWGGPAGAQYF; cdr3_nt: TGCGCCAGCAGCCAAGGCCGATGGGGGGGCCCGGCGGGGGCCCAGTACTTC
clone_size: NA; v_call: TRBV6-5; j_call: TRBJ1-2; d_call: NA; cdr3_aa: CASSYRQTYGYTF; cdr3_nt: TGTGCCAGCAGTTACCGGCAGACCTATGGCTACACCTTC
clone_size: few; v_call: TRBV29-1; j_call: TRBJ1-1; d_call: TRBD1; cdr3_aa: CSALDRAKVEAFF; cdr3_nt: TGCAGCGCGCTGGACAGGGCAAAGGTTGAAGCTTTCTTT
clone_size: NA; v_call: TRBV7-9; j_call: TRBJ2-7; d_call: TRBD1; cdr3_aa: CASSLVGQGGYEQYF; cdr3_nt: TGTGCCAGCAGCTTAGTGGGACAGGGGGGTTACGAGCAGTACTTC
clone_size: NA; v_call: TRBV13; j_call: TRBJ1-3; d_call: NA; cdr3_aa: CASSARDRSFGNTIYF; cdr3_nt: TGTGCCAGCAGCGCCAGGGACCGATCTTTTGGAAACACCATATATTTT
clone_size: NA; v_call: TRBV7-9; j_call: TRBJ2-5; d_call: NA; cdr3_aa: CASSLAGIVETQYF; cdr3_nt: TGTGCCAGCAGCTTAGCAGGGATAGTGGAGACCCAGTACTTC
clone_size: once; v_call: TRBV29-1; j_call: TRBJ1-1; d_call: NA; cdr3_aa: CSVGSHTEAFF; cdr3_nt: TGCAGCGTTGGGTCCCACACTGAAGCTTTCTTT
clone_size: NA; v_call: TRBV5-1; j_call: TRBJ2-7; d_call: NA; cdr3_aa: CASSVAFPYEQYF; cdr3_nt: TGCGCCAGCAGTGTTGCTTTCCCCTACGAGCAGTACTTC
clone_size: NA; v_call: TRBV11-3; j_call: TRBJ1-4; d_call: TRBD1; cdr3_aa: CASSLGGQEPSLFNEKLFF; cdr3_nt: TGTGCCAGCAGCTTAGGCGGACAGGAGCCCTCCCTATTTAATGAAAAACTGTTTTTT
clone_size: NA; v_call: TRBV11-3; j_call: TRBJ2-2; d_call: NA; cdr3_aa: CASSSQLITGETGELFF; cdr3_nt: TGTGCCAGCAGCTCCCAGCTGATAACAGGAGAAACCGGGGAGCTGTTTTTT
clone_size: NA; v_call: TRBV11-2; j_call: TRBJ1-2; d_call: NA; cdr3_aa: CASSLSRGVGYTF; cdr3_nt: TGTGCCAGCAGCTTAAGCAGGGGAGTTGGCTACACCTTC